This record concerns one T cell receptor (beta chain) sequence. The identical CDR3 is also encoded by other nucleotide sequences in the sample. V shed 4 bases and J shed 1 base, with 11 bases lying between them. The germline V gene encodes CDR1 SGHRS and CDR2 YFSETQ. This CDR3 region has 14 residues. The data belong to a study of blood T cell repertoires in COVID-19. Background on the study: Specimens from acute and convalescent COVID-19 originated in the United States, Italy and Spain. The analysed material was cDNA or gDNA that came from T cells, B-cell-depleted T cells, or PBMCs.

As processed by the authors: For nucleated cells, counts were estimated from reference gene primer amplification. Produced via immunoSEQ multiplex PCR; TCRdb's table is partial and in-frame only. V, J and clone size were drawn from that table, and D and trimming were deduced from the DNA. The sample holds 350,000 or so clones; more than 70% are singletons and the top ten take around 3%. This sequence joins TRBV5-1 and TRBJ1-1; D perhaps matches TRBD1 (6 bases). This clonotype was obtained from a man under 40 with active or convalescent COVID-19. Sequenced material: peripheral blood. The CDR3 here is CASSLGGQNTEAFF. Here the CDR3 DNA reads TGCGCCAGCAGCCTGGGGGGACAGAACACTGAAGCTTTCTTT.